This T cell receptor beta chain derives from a study of CD8 T cells in Susac syndrome. Germline V gene lookup returns CDR1 DFQATT and CDR2 SNEGSKA (reference sequence). This CDR3 region has 15 residues. V lost 0 bases, J lost 3 bases, and 3 bases stayed unmatched. Broader study findings: A relatively small number of individuals underwent TCR sequencing and HLA analysis.

In regard to this clonotype: Its specificity is unknown.

Random hexamers primed reverse transcription of about 0.5 to 1 ug RNA. One entry per CDR3 protein, called by TCRdb with MiXCR from the immunoSEQ multiplex PCR reads. The data hold more than 65,000 distinct CDR3 sequences, with just under 95% observed a single time. The chain uses TRBV20-1 and TRBJ2-5, with TRBD1 matching 11 bases. The clonotype was recovered from a human donor with multiple sclerosis. The sample taken for sequencing was CD8+ T cells from PBMCs. For the CDR3, the DNA is TGCAGTGCTAGAGACGGACAGGGGGCGGAAGAGACCCAGTACTTC. Residues: CSARDGQGAEETQYF.